The rows below give T cell receptor beta chains drawn from one sample of a study of blood T cell repertoires in COVID-19. The table came from immunoSEQ multiplex PCR; TCRdb's copy has only in-frame clones and leaves some out. The data contain 100,000 to 150,000 clones, roughly 88% of them singletons. The sample comprised peripheral blood. These receptors all stem from a middle-aged man with acute or convalescent COVID-19. The CDR3 runs from the conserved cysteine through the conserved F or W. The D gene is left open where the match is weak. The size of a clone is reported for some rows only, either as once, few or many, or as a class for expanded clones.

V	J	D	size	DNA	CDR3
TRBV19	TRBJ2-3	TRBD1	-	TGTGCCAGTAGTATACCGGGACAGGGAACTTATACGCAGTATTTT	CASSIPGQGTYTQYF
TRBV5-6	TRBJ1-2	TRBD1	-	TGTGCCAGCAGCTTGAGGGGGAACAGGGGAAGCTATGGCTACACCTTC	CASSLRGNRGSYGYTF
TRBV19	TRBJ1-6	-	once	TGTGCCAGTTCACCTACCCTAGCGGGATTGGAACCCCTCCACTTT	CASSPTLAGLEPLHF
TRBV18	TRBJ2-7	TRBD1	-	TGTGCCAGCTCAACTGACAGGGGGAGTGAGCAGTACTTC	CASSTDRGSEQYF
TRBV5-1	TRBJ1-1	-	-	TGCGCCAGCAGCTTGGGGCAGGGGCTACATGAAGCTTTCTTT	CASSLGQGLHEAFF
TRBV19	TRBJ2-3	-	-	TGTGCCAGGCGGTGGACTGCGAACGAGACAGATACGCAGTATTTT	CARRWTANETDTQYF
TRBV19	TRBJ1-2	-	-	TGTGCCAGTAGTACCCTCGGGGGGGACCGCTATGGCTACACCTTC	CASSTLGGDRYGYTF
TRBV5-6	TRBJ2-7	-	-	TGTGCCAGCAGCTCACCCGAAGGGTGGAGGTCCTACGAGCAGTACTTC	CASSSPEGWRSYEQYF
TRBV6-6	TRBJ1-1	-	-	TGTGCCAGCAGTTACTCCAATGCGGGCACTGAAGCTTTCTTT	CASSYSNAGTEAFF
TRBV15	TRBJ2-6	TRBD1	once	TGTGCCACCGAGGGACAGGGAATCAGGTCTGGGGCCAACGTCCTGACTTTC	CATEGQGIRSGANVLTF
TRBV18	TRBJ2-7	TRBD2	-	TGTGCCAGCTCTAGACTAGCGGCCTACGAGCAGTACTTC	CASSRLAAYEQYF
TRBV30	TRBJ1-2	-	-	TGTGCCTGGAGTGTTGGGGGGAGGAATGGCTACACCTTC	CAWSVGGRNGYTF
TRBV27	TRBJ1-5	-	few	TGTGCCAGCAGTTTATCGGGCCCGCCCAATCAGCCCCAGCATTTT	CASSLSGPPNQPQHF
TRBV7-9	TRBJ2-7	TRBD1	once	TGTGCCAGCAGCTTGGGCCGACAGGGACGATACGAGCAGTACTTC	CASSLGRQGRYEQYF
TRBV30	TRBJ2-3	TRBD2	once	TGTGCCTGGAGTGGTTGGACAGCCAGGGGGCTAGCGGGAGGACCTAGCACAGATACGCAGTATTTT	CAWSGWTARGLAGGPSTDTQYF
TRBV5-4	TRBJ2-3	TRBD1	-	TGTGCCAGCAGCTCAGACAGGGCGAGGGGCACAGATACGCAGTATTTT	CASSSDRARGTDTQYF
TRBV19	TRBJ2-2	TRBD1	-	TGTGCCAGTAGTCCCACAGGGGACACCGGGGAGCTGTTTTTT	CASSPTGDTGELFF
TRBV9	TRBJ2-5	-	-	TGTGCCAGCAGCGGAAGGGACTCTGAAAAGACCCAGTACTTC	CASSGRDSEKTQYF
TRBV27	TRBJ2-1	TRBD2	-	TGTGCCAGCAGTCTTAGCGGGACGGCCTACAATGAGCAGTTCTTC	CASSLSGTAYNEQFF
TRBV28	TRBJ1-6	TRBD1	-	TGTGCCAGCATTGGGACAGGGGTTAATTCACCCCTCCACTTT	CASIGTGVNSPLHF
TRBV5-4	TRBJ2-5	-	-	TGTGCCAGCAGCCCGGGACTGAGAGCCCAAGAGACCCAGTACTTC	CASSPGLRAQETQYF
TRBV19	TRBJ2-3	TRBD1	-	TGTGCCAGTAGTGCCCTCCGGGACAGCCGCACAGATACGCAGTATTTT	CASSALRDSRTDTQYF
TRBV25-1	TRBJ1-3	-	-	TGTGCCAGCAAACTAGGAAACACCATATATTTT	CASKLGNTIYF
TRBV3-1/TRBV3-2	TRBJ1-2	-	few	TGTGCCAGCAGCCAAGGCGACAGAATCTATGGCTACACCTTC	CASSQGDRIYGYTF
TRBV7-9	TRBJ2-5	-	-	TGTGCCAGCAGCTCGACAGGTCGCCAAGAGACCCAGTACTTC	CASSSTGRQETQYF
TRBV19	TRBJ2-4	-	-	TGTGCCAGTAGTATAGATGGGGAGGCCATTACAGCCCTAGCCAAAAACATTCAGTACTTC	CASSIDGEAITALAKNIQYF
TRBV5-1	TRBJ2-2	-	once	TGCGCCAGCAGCTGGAGGGGTACCGGGGAGCTGTTTTTT	CASSWRGTGELFF
TRBV21-1	TRBJ1-2	-	-	TGTGCCAGCAGCAAAAGAGGCAGGGCTATTAACTATGGCTACACCTTC	CASSKRGRAINYGYTF
TRBV5-1	TRBJ2-7	TRBD2	-	TGCGCCAGCAGCGTGACTAGCGGGGAAAAGAGCTCCTACGAGCAGTACTTC	CASSVTSGEKSSYEQYF
TRBV24-1	TRBJ2-1	TRBD2	once	TGTGCCACCAGTGTCGGCGGGAGGGCTGACAATGAGCAGTTCTTC	CATSVGGRADNEQFF
TRBV6-5	TRBJ1-3	-	-	TGTGCCAGCAGAAGGACTGACTCTGGAAACACCATATATTTT	CASRRTDSGNTIYF
TRBV19	TRBJ1-1	TRBD1	-	TGTGCCAGTAGTATCGGGACAGGGGGACCTGAAGCTTTCTTT	CASSIGTGGPEAFF
TRBV27	TRBJ2-3	TRBD1	-	TGTGCCAGCAGTTCAGGGACAGGGGGCAGCACAGATACGCAGTATTTT	CASSSGTGGSTDTQYF
TRBV27	TRBJ1-5	-	once	TGTGCCAGCAGTTTAGAAAGAGATCAGCCCCAGCATTTT	CASSLERDQPQHF
TRBV30	TRBJ1-5	-	-	TGTGCCTGGAGTGGGACGACCACGGGACAGCCCCAGCATTTT	CAWSGTTTGQPQHF